A single sample is the source of the 28 T cell receptor beta chains below, sequenced in a study of a mutant IDH1 vaccine in newly diagnosed glioma. Time point noted: week 5, during vaccination. Every single dose of the vaccine, 300 ug of mutant IDH1 20-mer peptide, came with topical imiquimod. For these receptors, no antigen is known. The table came from immunoSEQ multiplex PCR; TCRdb's copy has only in-frame clones and leaves some out. The top ten hold roughly 3.2% of the sample, which has tens of thousands of clones, 82% seen once. The sample consisted of PBMCs, taken from a glioma patient whose treatment included an IDH1 peptide vaccine. The receptors here all came from a woman aged 18-29 years with glioma. Some clones in this sample may be carry-over from other donors' samples.

The chain couples TRBV11-2 to TRBJ2-7; perhaps TRBD2 as D (6 bases). The CDR3 is 14 amino acids. Germline assignment: CDR1 SGHAT and CDR2 FQNNGV. Deletions cut 2 bases from V and 2 bases from J, with 10 bases between. CDR3 region: CASSLMAGTYEQYF. CDR3 DNA: TGTGCCAGCAGCTTAATGGCGGGAACCTACGAGCAGTACTTC.

V gene TRBV2 combines with J gene TRBJ1-5, with TRBD1 matching over 10 bases. After removal of 7 bases from V and 4 bases from J, the junction contained 4 bases not matched to a gene. Germline V gene lookup returns CDR1 SNHLY and CDR2 FYNNEI. The CDR3 consists of 14 residues. CDR3 sequence: CASTLDRGNQPQHF. The CDR3 region has the DNA TGTGCCAGCACCCTGGACAGGGGGAATCAGCCCCAGCATTTT.

The chain links TRBV27 to TRBJ1-1; D remains ambiguous. There are 13 residues in the CDR3. V dropped 7 bases and J dropped 6 bases, with 15 bases sitting between them. CDR1 is MNHEY, CDR2 SMNVEV, per germline (reference sequence). CDR3 in DNA: TGTGCCAGCAAAGGACTCCTAGCCCCTGAAGCTTTCTTT. Translation gives CASKGLLAPEAFF.

A remark on this clone: An end of the junction does not agree with germline; a read error may underlie this. The same CDR3 arises from other DNA sequences in this sample as well. The chain uses TRBV25-1 and TRBJ2-3; TRBD1 matches 8 bases. Per the germline V gene, CDR1 is MGHDK and CDR2 is SYGVNS. This CDR3 has 15 amino acids. The chain's CDR3 is CASSGTGTGTDTQYF. The CDR3 nucleotides are TGTGCCAGCAGTGGGACAGGGACGGGCACAGATACGCAGTACTTT.

This sequence joins TRBV6-1 and TRBJ2-3, with TRBD2 matching over 14 bases. CDR1 and CDR2 from the germline V gene are MNHNS and SASEGT. This CDR3 spans 15 amino acids. V dropped 7 bases and J dropped 6; count of bases not matched to a gene: 6. CDR3 bases: TGTGCCAGCACCGGGACTAGCGGGAGTTACGATACGCAGTATTTT. Translated: CASTGTSGSYDTQYF.

This chain connects TRBV27 to TRBJ1-4; 9 bases fit TRBD1. This CDR3 contains 14 residues. Germline V gene sequence: CDR1 MNHEY, CDR2 SMNVEV (reference sequence). Trimming at V came to 6 bases and at J to 8 bases, leaving 7 bases not matched to a gene. The CDR3 is CASRFGQGREKLFF. In DNA, the CDR3 is TGTGCCAGCAGATTCGGACAGGGGCGAGAAAAACTGTTTTTT.

This clone showed up just a few times. This chain links TRBV4-3 with TRBJ2-6; no firm D call. This CDR3 spans 15 amino acids. Germline V gene lookup returns CDR1 LGHNA and CDR2 YSLEER. The germline V and J ends were trimmed by 5 bases and 0 bases, with 8 bases remaining between them. In DNA, the CDR3 is TGCGCCAGCAGCTCCCAGAGCTCTGGGGCCAACGTCCTGACTTTC. It specifies CASSSQSSGANVLTF.

CDR3 protein: CASSQGRSGRWGETQYF. In DNA, the CDR3 is TGTGCCAGCAGCCAAGGGCGAAGCGGGAGATGGGGAGAGACCCAGTACTTC. The chain joins TRBV14 to TRBJ2-5; 8 bases line up with TRBD2. Per germline, CDR1 SGHDN and CDR2 FVKESK. CDR3 length: 17 residues. Unmatched junction bases numbered 11, after V lost 1 base and J lost 4 bases.

The CDR3 sequence is CASSVRATGELFF. CDR3 bases: TGTGCCAGCAGCGTGAGAGCGACCGGGGAGCTGTTTTTT. The chain carries TRBV9 and TRBJ2-2; D uncertain. The CDR3 runs 13 residues. V gave up 2 bases and J gave up 5 bases, with 7 bases separating them. CDR1 is SGDLS, CDR2 YYNGEE, per germline.

In DNA, the CDR3 is TGTGCCAGCAGCCTATTGGGCGAGCAGTACTTC. This codes for CASSLLGEQYF. The chain is built from TRBV5-6 and TRBJ2-7; D call uncertain. This CDR3 is built from 11 residues. Trimming pared 4 bases from V and 6 bases from J, leaving 8 bases between. The V gene's germline CDR1 is SGHDT and CDR2 YYEEEE.

The rearrangement uses TRBV7-9 and TRBJ2-7, with D unclear. CDR3 length equals 12 residues. In germline, CDR1 is SEHNR, CDR2 FQNEAQ (reference sequence). V was trimmed by 1 base and J by 3 bases, leaving 4 bases between them. CDR3 sequence: CASSLVGYEQYF. The CDR3 DNA follows: TGTGCCAGCAGCTTAGTGGGCTACGAGCAGTACTTC.

The rearrangement links TRBV4-2 to TRBJ1-1, with unresolved D. The CDR3 has 15 amino acids. The germline gives CDR1 LGHNA, CDR2 YNFKEQ. V lost 4 bases to trimming and J lost 1 base, with 13 bases between them. For the CDR3, the DNA is TGTGCCAGCAGCCTCAATCTCCCGGGGAACACTGAAGCTTTCTTT. Its protein is CASSLNLPGNTEAFF.

This sequence joins TRBV6-1 and TRBJ1-5, with D perhaps TRBD1 (5 bases). Germline V gene data show CDR1 as MNHNS and CDR2 as SASEGT. The CDR3 spans 15 residues. V lost 6 bases and J 3 bases, leaving 15 bases between the germline ends. The CDR3 bases are TGTGCCAGCAGCCGGGACCACACCCCCAATCAGCCCCAGCATTTT. This encodes CASSRDHTPNQPQHF.

This chain uses TRBV6-5 with TRBJ2-7; 8 bases agree with TRBD2. Germline loops: CDR1 MNHEY, CDR2 SVGAGI. The CDR3 has 14 residues. Trimming at V came to 6 bases and at J to 0 bases, leaving 4 bases not matched to a gene. The CDR3 nucleotides are TGTGCCAGCAGCACTAGCGGAAGCTCCTACGAGCAGTACTTC. It yields the protein CASSTSGSSYEQYF.

The chain joins TRBV5-1 to TRBJ2-7; TRBD2 might be the D (6 bases). The CDR3 has 20 amino acids. Germline values: CDR1 SGHRS, CDR2 YFSETQ. Trimming pared 4 bases from V and 3 bases from J, leaving 32 bases between. DNA of the CDR3: TGCGCCAGCAGCCGCATCCCGGCCGGGACTCGATCGATCCACAACTACGAGCAGTACTTC. This codes for CASSRIPAGTRSIHNYEQYF.

This clone was seen a handful of times. Lacking the conserved final phenylalanine or tryptophan, this CDR3 likely reflects a read error. V is TRBV18 and J is TRBJ1-1; possible D gene TRBD1, 6 bases. V was shortened by 4 bases and J by 1 base, with 7 bases between the two germline ends. The CDR3 runs 13 residues. Germline V gene lookup returns CDR1 KGHSH and CDR2 LQKENI. The CDR3 region has the DNA TGTGCCAGCTCACTAGGGGGGAACACTGAAGCTTTCCTT. This translates into CASSLGGNTEAFL.

In regard to this clone: The junction departs from the called germline gene at one end, perhaps through a read error. The chain links TRBV7-9 to TRBJ1-5; D is ambiguous. CDR3 size: 13 residues. Germline V CDR1 and CDR2: SEHNR, FQNEAQ (reference sequence). CDR3 sequence: CASSFGGNQPQHF. The CDR3 DNA reads TGTGCCAGCAGCTTCGGCGGCAATCAGCCCCAACATTTT.

This clone was recorded only once. The gene calls are TRBV29-1 and TRBJ2-5; D uncertain. This CDR3 comprises 12 residues. Germline V CDR1 and CDR2: SQVTM, ANQGSEA. The germline V and J ends were trimmed by 4 bases and 1 base, with 7 bases remaining between them. The CDR3 loop reads CSVGQLQETQYF. In DNA, the CDR3 is TGCAGCGTTGGTCAACTCCAAGAGACCCAGTACTTC.

V usage is TRBV5-1 and J usage is TRBJ2-5; D might be TRBD1 (7 bases). Trimming shortened V by 4 bases and J by 5 bases, and 12 bases separated the two germline ends. This CDR3 contains 13 residues. Germline values: CDR1 SGHRS, CDR2 YFSETQ. CDR3 DNA sequence: TGCGCCAGCAGCGACCCAGGGGGGGAGACCCAGTACTTC. Translated, it gives CASSDPGGETQYF.

This chain links TRBV9 with TRBJ2-2, with D tentatively TRBD2 (7 bases). This CDR3 comprises 14 residues. The V end was cut by 4 bases, the J end by 8 bases, with 15 bases between. Germline CDR1 SGDLS, CDR2 YYNGEE. The CDR3 sequence: CASSRGADGGELFF. The DNA of the CDR3 is TGTGCCAGCAGCCGGGGGGCCGATGGAGGGGAGCTGTTTTTT.

This chain joins TRBV5-1 and TRBJ2-1; D call uncertain. Germline CDR1 is SGHRS and CDR2 is YFSETQ. V was shortened by 2 bases and J by 2 bases, with 5 bases between the two germline ends. The CDR3 length is 13 residues. CDR3 residues: CASSLDTYNEQFF. DNA for the CDR3: TGCGCCAGCAGCTTAGACACCTACAATGAGCAGTTCTTC.

The chain links TRBV5-1 to TRBJ2-5; D is uncertain. Trimming removed 2 bases from V and 0 bases from J, with 2 bases in between. The germline gives CDR1 SGHRS, CDR2 YFSETQ. There are 12 residues in the CDR3. In DNA, the CDR3 is TGCGCCAGCAGCTTCGACCAAGAGACCCAGTACTTC. Encoded protein: CASSFDQETQYF.

The chain joins TRBV7-9 to TRBJ2-2; D may be TRBD1 (5 bases). The CDR3 totals 14 residues. The germline V gene has CDR1 SEHNR and CDR2 FQNEAQ (reference sequence). V was cut by 11 bases and J by 1 base, with 14 bases left in between. CDR3 coding DNA: TGTGCCCCTGGGGCCCTTAGGAACACCGGGGAGCTGTTTTTT. Its protein product is CAPGALRNTGELFF.

V and J are TRBV7-9 and TRBJ1-2; TRBD1 is a possible D gene (6 bases). The CDR3 is 19 amino acids. V dropped 6 bases and J dropped 0 bases, with 26 bases sitting between them. Germline CDR1 SEHNR, CDR2 FQNEAQ (reference sequence). CDR3 protein: CASSRPRRQEAKTNYGYTF. In DNA form, the CDR3 reads TGTGCCAGCAGTAGACCACGAAGACAGGAGGCAAAAACTAACTATGGCTACACCTTC.

This chain links TRBV7-2 with TRBJ2-5; unclear D gene. Trimming stripped 1 base from V and 5 bases from J, with 5 bases between. Per the germline V gene, CDR1 is SGHTA and CDR2 is FQGNSA. This CDR3 is 12 amino acids long. CDR3 protein: CASSLVSETQYF. The DNA for the CDR3 is TGTGCCAGCAGCTTAGTAAGCGAGACCCAGTACTTC.

There are a few counts of this clone. This chain links TRBV30 with TRBJ1-2, with TRBD1 matching over 7 bases. This CDR3 has 17 amino acids. Trimming cost V 1 base and J 4 bases; bases outside gene matches: 15. Germline V gives CDR1 GTSNPN, CDR2 SVGIG (reference sequence). The CDR3 loop is CAWSAGTVGRLGYGYTF. The CDR3, as DNA: TGTGCCTGGAGTGCCGGGACAGTAGGAAGGCTAGGCTATGGCTACACCTTC.

This chain connects TRBV30 to TRBJ1-5; D not certain. Looked up from germline, CDR1 is GTSNPN and CDR2 is SVGIG (reference sequence). Trimming pared 0 bases from V and 3 bases from J, leaving 9 bases between. The CDR3 runs to 14 residues. CDR3 amino acids: CAWSVSPINQPQHF. CDR3 bases: TGTGCCTGGAGTGTATCTCCGATCAATCAGCCCCAGCATTTT.

The chain combines TRBV6-5 with TRBJ2-1; TRBD2 agrees at 8 bases. The CDR3 sequence is 15 residues long. CDR1 is MNHEY and CDR2 is SVGAGI in the germline V gene. Losses at the gene ends were 5 bases for V and 4 bases for J; bases not matched to a gene: 7. The CDR3 region is CASSPRGGPYNEQFF. CDR3 nucleotides: TGTGCCAGCAGTCCCCGGGGGGGGCCATACAATGAGCAGTTCTTC.